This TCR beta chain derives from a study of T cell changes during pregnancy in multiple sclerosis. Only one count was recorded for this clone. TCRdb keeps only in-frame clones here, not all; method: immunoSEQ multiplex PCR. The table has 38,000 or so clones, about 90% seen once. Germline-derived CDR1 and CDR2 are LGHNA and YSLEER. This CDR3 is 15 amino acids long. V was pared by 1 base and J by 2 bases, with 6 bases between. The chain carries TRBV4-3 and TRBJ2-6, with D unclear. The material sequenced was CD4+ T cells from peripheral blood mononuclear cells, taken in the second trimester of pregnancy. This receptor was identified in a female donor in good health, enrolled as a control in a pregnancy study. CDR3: CASSQVGAGANVLTF. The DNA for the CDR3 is TGCGCCAGCAGCCAAGTAGGAGCTGGGGCCAACGTCCTGACTTTC.